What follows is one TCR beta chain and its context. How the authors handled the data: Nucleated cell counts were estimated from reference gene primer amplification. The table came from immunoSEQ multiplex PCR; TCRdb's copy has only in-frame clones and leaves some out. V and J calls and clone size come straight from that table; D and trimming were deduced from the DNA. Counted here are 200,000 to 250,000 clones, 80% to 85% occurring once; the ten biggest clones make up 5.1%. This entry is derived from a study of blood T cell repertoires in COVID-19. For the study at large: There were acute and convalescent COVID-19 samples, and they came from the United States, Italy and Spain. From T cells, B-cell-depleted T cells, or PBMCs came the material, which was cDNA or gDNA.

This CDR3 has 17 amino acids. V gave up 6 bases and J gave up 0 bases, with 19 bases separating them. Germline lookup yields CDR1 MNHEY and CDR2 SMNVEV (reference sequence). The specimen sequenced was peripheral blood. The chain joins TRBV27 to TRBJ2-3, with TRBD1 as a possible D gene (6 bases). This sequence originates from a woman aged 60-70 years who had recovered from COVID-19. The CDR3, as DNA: TGTGCCAGCAGGTACACCTGGGGGACACAAAGCACAGATACGCAGTATTTT. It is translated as CASRYTWGTQSTDTQYF.